This T cell receptor beta chain is drawn from a study of response to subunit inactivated influenza vaccine. A note on this clonotype: Its antigen remains unknown.

V trimming: 2 bases; J trimming: 6 bases; junction bases outside the gene matches: 3. CDR3 size: 13 residues. CDR1 GTSNPN and CDR2 SVGIG come from the germline V gene (reference sequence). Study results and caveats: Every seasonal influenza vaccination brings in few new T cells, the authors suggested.

MiXCR, applied by TCRdb to the RT-PCR reads, yields one record per CDR3 protein. The sample lists 300,000 to 350,000 distinct CDR3 sequences, about a fifth occurring once. This TCR was sampled from a man aged 50 to 69 who received an inactivated influenza vaccine. The genes are TRBV30 and TRBJ1-5; 8 bases align to TRBD1. The sequencing here drew on PBMCs from blood, taken 21 months after vaccination. The CDR3 DNA sequence: TGTGCCTGGAGTCAGGGGGCACCTCAGCCCCAGCATTTT. Translated: CAWSQGAPQPQHF.